The 30 T cell receptor beta chains reported below all come from one sample, sequenced in a study of T cells after posttransplantation cyclophosphamide (dated by TCRdb to 2016 to 2017). Libraries were built with the immunoSEQ multiplex PCR assay. TCRdb provides this immuneACCESS table in a form limited to in-frame rearrangements. Some clones are lacking; in checked studies, under half of them reflect an unresolved V gene, and why the rest are absent is not known. This sample comprises 2,500 to 3,500 clones, about 60% of them detected only once. The ten largest account for 14% to 15% of the sample. Per the publication, the treatment or condition label means: high-dose cyclophosphamide on days +3 and +4 as single-agent GVHD prophylaxis. PTCy patients received busulfan and fludarabine conditioning, a related or unrelated marrow graft, and cyclophosphamide on days +3 and +4. The sequenced sample was PBMCs, obtained 30 days after allogeneic stem cell transplant with posttransplant cyclophosphamide. All receptors derive from a male patient between 55 and 70 years old who received an allogeneic stem cell transplant from a related donor and was CMV-positive. Following transplantation, T cells from the graft donor may be among those present.

This clone was counted a few times. The chain employs TRBV9 and TRBJ1-1; no firm D call. CDR1 is SGDLS, CDR2 YYNGEE, per germline. CDR3 size: 12 residues. Trimming left V 4 bases short and J 3 bases short, with 7 bases between. In DNA form, the CDR3 reads TGTGCCAGCAGCCCGAGTGACACTGAAGCTTTCTTT. As protein: CASSPSDTEAFF.

J is TRBJ2-2 and V is TRBV2, with TRBD1 as a possible D gene (6 bases). Germline lookup yields CDR1 SNHLY and CDR2 FYNNEI. V shed 2 bases and J shed 3 bases, with 10 bases lying between them. The CDR3 has 15 amino acids. The DNA for the CDR3 is TGTGCCAGCAGTGAATGGACAGCCTACACCGGGGAGCTGTTTTTT. This encodes CASSEWTAYTGELFF.

The rearrangement joins TRBV7-2 to TRBJ2-7, with TRBD1 as a possible D gene (5 bases). V lost 0 bases, J lost 0 bases, and 6 bases lay in between. The CDR3 is 14 amino acids. Germline values: CDR1 SGHTA, CDR2 FQGNSA. CDR3 sequence: CASSLAGPSYEQYF. CDR3 sequence (DNA): TGTGCCAGCAGCTTAGCGGGGCCCTCCTACGAGCAGTACTTC.

The chain couples TRBV19 to TRBJ1-6; 9 nucleotides line up with TRBD1. The CDR3 length is 13 residues. The V gene's germline CDR1 is LNHDA and CDR2 SQIVND (reference sequence). With V trimmed by 4 bases and J by 10 bases, 2 bases remained unmatched. The CDR3 DNA reads as TGTGCCAGTAGTAGGGGACAGGGATCACCCCTCCACTTT. Amino acids: CASSRGQGSPLHF.

The chain combines TRBV21-1 with TRBJ2-7; TRBD1 was called by the table and not checked on the DNA. TRBV21-1 corresponds to a pseudogene. The CDR3 runs 20 residues. This chain's CDR3 is CASSKGGTGAKFSPSYEQYF. The CDR3 region has the DNA TGTGCCAGCAGCAAAGGGGGGACAGGGGCCAAATTTAGCCCCTCCTACGAGCAGTACTTC.

The chain joins TRBV5-4 to TRBJ2-3; the match to TRBD2 covers 10 bases. The CDR3 runs to 15 residues. The germline V gene has CDR1 SGHNT and CDR2 YYREEE (reference sequence). V dropped 1 base and J dropped 6; count of bases not matched to a gene: 5. CDR3 amino acids: CASSLSGGASDTQYF. CDR3 DNA: TGTGCCAGCAGCTTGAGCGGGGGGGCTTCGGATACGCAGTATTTT. The variable domain in full, with the rest retrieved from reference TRBV5-4 and TRBJ2-3, is ETGVTQSPTHLIKTRGQQVTLRCSSQSGHNTVSWYQQALGQGPQFIFQYYREEENGRGNFPPRFSGLQFPNYSSELNVNALELDDSALYLCASSLSGGASDTQYFGPGTRLTVL.

This clone was counted between two and nine times. The chain couples TRBV6-5 to TRBJ2-3, with TRBD2 matching over 8 bases. The CDR3 contains 15 residues. V lost 2 bases, J lost 2 bases, and 3 bases stayed unmatched. Germline loops: CDR1 MNHEY, CDR2 SVGAGI. CDR3: CASSYAGGYTDTQYF. CDR3 nucleotide sequence: TGTGCCAGCAGTTACGCGGGGGGATACACAGATACGCAGTATTTT.

This chain uses TRBV18 with TRBJ2-5, with D perhaps TRBD1 (5 bases). The CDR3 covers 14 residues. Germline V gives CDR1 KGHSH, CDR2 LQKENI. Trimming pared 1 base from V and 7 bases from J, leaving 13 bases between. In DNA, the CDR3 is TGTGCCAGCTCACCACTAGGTACAGGTGGGACCCAGTACTTC. Encoded protein: CASSPLGTGGTQYF.

This clone was observed a few times. The chain joins TRBV28 to TRBJ2-4; 9 positions agree with TRBD1. Trimming at V came to 2 bases and at J to 2 bases, leaving 10 bases not matched to a gene. This CDR3 region has 18 residues. CDR1 is MDHEN and CDR2 is SYDVKM in the germline V gene. CDR3: CASSLTGGEFISKNIQYF. CDR3 DNA sequence: TGTGCCAGCAGTTTAACAGGGGGCGAATTTATATCCAAAAACATTCAGTACTTC. Full variable domain (missing parts from reference TRBV28 and TRBJ2-4): DVKVTQSSRYLVKRTGEKVFLECVQDMDHENMFWYRQDPGLGLRLIYFSYDVKMKEKGDIPEGYSVSREKKERFSLILESASTNQTSMYLCASSLTGGEFISKNIQYFGAGTRLSVL.

The rearrangement links TRBV7-9 to TRBJ1-4; no clear D gene. The V end lost 5 bases, the J end lost 5 bases, and 9 bases lay between the germline ends. CDR1 is SEHNR and CDR2 is FQNEAQ in the germline V gene (reference sequence). This CDR3 has 13 amino acids. CDR3 region: CASSPTWNEKLFF. CDR3 sequence (DNA): TGTGCCAGCAGCCCTACCTGGAATGAAAAACTGTTTTTT.

The chain is built from TRBV29-1 and TRBJ1-2; no definite D call. CDR3 length equals 13 residues. V was clipped by 7 bases and J by 4 bases, with 16 bases between them. The germline CDR1 and CDR2 sequences are SQVTM and ANQGSEA. The chain's CDR3 is CSAIFGNLYGYTF. CDR3 bases: TGCAGCGCGATTTTCGGGAATCTCTATGGCTACACCTTC. Full variable domain (missing parts from reference TRBV29-1 and TRBJ1-2): SAVISQKPSRDICQRGTSLTIQCQVDSQVTMMFWYRQQPGQSLTLIATANQGSEATYESGFVIDKFPISRPNLTFSTLTVSNMSPEDSSIYLCSAIFGNLYGYTFGSGTRLTVV.

The rearrangement uses TRBV2 and TRBJ1-1, with D uncertain. V was pared by 6 bases and J by 3 bases, with 23 bases between. CDR3 size: 17 residues. Germline V CDR1 and CDR2: SNHLY, FYNNEI. The CDR3 DNA reads as TGTGCCAGCAGCTGGACCGCCGGGTTCGGGGTTGACACTGAAGCTTTCTTT. This translates into CASSWTAGFGVDTEAFF.

This clone was seen a few times. V gene TRBV28 combines with J gene TRBJ2-7; 10 positions match TRBD2. This CDR3 contains 17 residues. V shed 6 bases, J shed 6 bases, and the junction held 17 bases outside the gene matches. Germline-derived CDR1 and CDR2 are MDHEN and SYDVKM. The CDR3 coding sequence is TGTGCCAGCAGATCCCTGAATGAAGCGGGGGGGCCTCTCGAGCAGTACTTC. It translates to CASRSLNEAGGPLEQYF. Complete variable domain (other parts from reference TRBV28 and TRBJ2-7): DVKVTQSSRYLVKRTGEKVFLECVQDMDHENMFWYRQDPGLGLRLIYFSYDVKMKEKGDIPEGYSVSREKKERFSLILESASTNQTSMYLCASRSLNEAGGPLEQYFGPGTRLTVT.

The chain links TRBV9 to TRBJ2-5, with 8 bases matching TRBD2. Germline V gene data show CDR1 as SGDLS and CDR2 as YYNGEE. CDR3 length: 15 residues. V trimming: 0 bases; J trimming: 4 bases; junction bases outside the gene matches: 5. The CDR3 region is CASSVGGGLGETQYF. CDR3 in DNA: TGTGCCAGCAGCGTAGGCGGGGGACTAGGAGAGACCCAGTACTTC. The complete variable domain, with remaining parts taken from reference TRBV9 and TRBJ2-5, reads DSGVTQTPKHLITATGQRVTLRCSPRSGDLSVYWYQQSLDQGLQFLIQYYNGEERAKGNILERFSAQQFPDLHSELNLSSLELGDSALYFCASSVGGGLGETQYFGPGTRLLVL.

The gene calls are TRBV27 and TRBJ1-6; tentative D call: TRBD1 (6 bases). The length of the CDR3 is 14 residues. CDR1 is MNHEY and CDR2 is SMNVEV in the germline V gene (reference sequence). V lost 6 bases to trimming and J lost 8 bases, with 14 bases between them. DNA of the CDR3: TGTGCCAGCAGGAATAGGGGGACGTATTCACCCCTCCACTTT. The encoded protein is CASRNRGTYSPLHF.

This sequence joins TRBV30 and TRBJ1-2; the match to TRBD1 covers 8 bases. The V gene end was trimmed by 7 bases and the J gene end by 6 bases; junction bases not matched to a gene: 10. The CDR3 loop spans 13 amino acids. CDR1 and CDR2 from the germline V gene are GTSNPN and SVGIG (reference sequence). DNA of the CDR3: TGTGCCTCTATTACGACAGGGGTCAATGGCTACACCTTC. Its translation is CASITTGVNGYTF.

This chain joins TRBV5-4 and TRBJ2-5, with 12 bases lining up with TRBD2. The germline V gene encodes CDR1 SGHNT and CDR2 YYREEE (reference sequence). CDR3 length: 16 residues. V gave up 4 bases and J gave up 1 base; unmatched junction bases: 5. The CDR3 loop is CASSPRTSGAQETQYF. DNA of the CDR3: TGTGCCAGCAGCCCAAGGACTAGCGGGGCCCAAGAGACCCAGTACTTC.

The chain's CDR3 is CASSLGISSGVVSYEQYF. The CDR3 DNA reads TGTGCCAGCAGCTTAGGCATTTCTAGCGGGGTTGTCTCCTACGAGCAGTACTTC. The chain combines TRBV13 with TRBJ2-7; 9 bases match TRBD2. V shed 0 bases and J 0 bases; nucleotides not matched to a gene: 9. Germline V CDR1 and CDR2: PRHDT, FYEKMQ (reference sequence). This CDR3 contains 18 residues.

This rearrangement joins TRBV15 to TRBJ1-1; the D gene is possibly TRBD1 (6 bases). Trimming cost V 9 bases and J 0 bases, with 11 bases left between them. CDR1 is LNHNV, CDR2 YYDKDF, per germline (reference sequence). The CDR3 is 13 amino acids. The CDR3 DNA reads as TGTGCCACTGAAAGGGGGATGAACACTGAAGCTTTCTTT. Its protein is CATERGMNTEAFF.

The chain joins TRBV6-1 to TRBJ1-3, with D unresolved. The germline gives CDR1 MNHNS, CDR2 SASEGT. V shed 0 bases and J shed 2 bases, with 8 bases lying between them. This CDR3 contains 15 residues. The CDR3 DNA reads TGTGCCAGCAGTGAAGCGGGAGGAGCTGGAAACACCATATATTTT. Translation: CASSEAGGAGNTIYF.

The rearrangement joins TRBV7-9 to TRBJ2-2; D is possibly TRBD2 (5 bases). Trimming removed 3 bases at V and 4 bases at J, with 9 bases between. This CDR3 has 14 residues. The germline gives CDR1 SEHNR, CDR2 FQNEAQ (reference sequence). The CDR3 loop reads CASSLRESTGELFF. In nucleotides, the CDR3 is TGTGCCAGCAGCTTGAGGGAGAGCACCGGGGAGCTGTTTTTT. Full variable domain (rest looked up from reference TRBV7-9 and TRBJ2-2): DTGVSQNPRHKITKRGQNVTFRCDPISEHNRLYWYRQTLGQGPEFLTYFQNEAQLEKSRLLSDRFSAERPKGSFSTLEIQRTEQGDSAMYLCASSLRESTGELFFGEGSRLTVL.

The chain has TRBV19 and TRBJ2-1; the D gene is possibly TRBD1 (5 bases). The CDR3 loop spans 15 amino acids. Germline V gene sequence: CDR1 LNHDA, CDR2 SQIVND (reference sequence). The V and J ends lost 3 bases and 2 bases respectively, with 11 bases between them. CDR3 sequence (DNA): TGTGCCAGTAGTATGCAGGGAAGGACCTACAATGAGCAGTTCTTC. This translates into CASSMQGRTYNEQFF.

The rearrangement joins TRBV27 to TRBJ2-7; 8 bases match TRBD2. The CDR3 is made up of 14 amino acids. With V trimmed by 5 bases and J by 5 bases, 8 bases remained unmatched. CDR1 and CDR2 from the germline V gene are MNHEY and SMNVEV (reference sequence). The DNA of the CDR3 is TGTGCCAGCAGTGTACGGGGGGGGTGGGACGAGCAGTACTTC. Translation gives CASSVRGGWDEQYF.

The gene calls are TRBV18 and TRBJ2-6; D might be TRBD1 (6 bases). The germline CDR1 and CDR2 sequences are KGHSH and LQKENI. Trimming removed 4 bases from V and 1 base from J, with 8 bases in between. The CDR3 spans 15 residues. CDR3 sequence: CASSLTGSGANVLTF. In nucleotides, the CDR3 is TGTGCCAGCTCACTTACAGGGTCTGGGGCCAACGTCCTGACTTTC.

The chain couples TRBV4-3 to TRBJ2-2, with 12 bases that match TRBD2. CDR1 and CDR2 (germline): LGHNA, YSLEER. Losses at the gene ends were 1 base for V and 6 bases for J; bases not matched to a gene: 6. The CDR3 has 17 amino acids. CDR3 protein: CASSQVHLAGGPGELFF. CDR3 nucleotides: TGCGCCAGCAGCCAAGTTCATCTAGCGGGGGGGCCCGGGGAGCTGTTTTTT.

The V gene is TRBV14, the J gene TRBJ1-1; 7 bases fit TRBD1. Germline CDR1 and CDR2: SGHDN and FVKESK. V gave up 4 bases and J gave up 4 bases; unmatched junction bases: 24. The CDR3 loop spans 20 amino acids. In DNA form, the CDR3 reads TGTGCCAGCAGCCTATCAGGAAGGGGACAGAGAAGTGTCCGGAGCACTGAAGCTTTCTTT. Translated: CASSLSGRGQRSVRSTEAFF.

The V gene is TRBV7-8, the J gene TRBJ1-2, with D unclear. The germline V gene has CDR1 SGHVS and CDR2 FQNEAQ. With 5 bases removed from V and 2 bases from J, the gap between germline ends came to 15 bases. The CDR3 has 15 residues. The CDR3 sequence: CASSIRTTRNYGYTF. In nucleotides, the CDR3 is TGTGCCAGCAGCATCCGAACGACACGAAACTATGGCTACACCTTC.

The chain uses TRBV7-3 and TRBJ2-7; a possible D gene is TRBD2 (6 bases). This CDR3 comprises 14 residues. Germline CDR1 reads SGHTA; CDR2 reads FQGTGA. Trimming removed 3 bases at V and 2 bases at J, with 11 bases between. CDR3 sequence (DNA): TGTGCCAGCAGCTTGGGCGGGGATACCTACGAGCAGTACTTC. It yields the protein CASSLGGDTYEQYF.

With regard to this clone: A read error may be the cause here, since a much bigger clone is one base away. The rearrangement uses TRBV5-6 and TRBJ2-7, with TRBD2 matching over 7 bases. J was trimmed by 0 bases and V by 0 bases; bases with no gene match: 3. CDR1 SGHDT and CDR2 YYEEEE come from the germline V gene. This CDR3 region has 15 residues. CDR3 sequence reads: CASSLVGEGSYEQYF. CDR3 DNA sequence: TGTGCCAGCAGCTTGGTGGGGGAGGGCTCCTACGAGCAGTACTTC.

This clone is labeled medium-sized. The J gene is TRBJ2-1, the V gene TRBV18; 11 bases are a match to TRBD2. The CDR3 covers 15 residues. Trimming cost V 3 bases and J 6 bases; bases outside gene matches: 4. Germline-derived CDR1 and CDR2 are KGHSH and LQKENI. As DNA, the CDR3 is TGTGCCAGCTCACCCACGGGACTAGCGGTCAATGAGCAGTTCTTC. Translated: CASSPTGLAVNEQFF.